The rows below give T cell receptor beta chains drawn from one sample of a study of T cells after posttransplantation cyclophosphamide. Method: immunoSEQ multiplex PCR; TCRdb's copy keeps in-frame clones and lacks some. In the table there are some 49,000 clones, about 91% of which are singletons. The material sequenced was PBMCs. The receptors stem from a woman between 50 and 59 years old in good health and a related stem cell transplant donor. Each CDR3 is given with its conserved first and last residue. D genes are given only for firm matches. Some rows mark clone size as missing; the rest say once, few, many or name a class of expanded clone.

J gene: TRBJ2-5; V gene: TRBV14; clone size: few; D gene: TRBD2; CDR3 protein: CASSQDKRVAGTLGETQYF; CDR3 DNA: TGTGCCAGCAGCCAAGATAAGAGGGTAGCGGGGACCCTTGGGGAGACCCAGTACTTC
J gene: TRBJ1-2; V gene: TRBV6-1; clone size: .; D gene: TRBD1; CDR3 protein: CASTLGQPYGYTF; CDR3 DNA: TGTGCCAGCACCCTGGGACAGCCCTATGGCTACACCTTC
J gene: TRBJ2-7; V gene: TRBV19; clone size: .; D gene: TRBD2; CDR3 protein: CASSASGIGYEQYF; CDR3 DNA: TGTGCCAGTAGTGCTAGCGGGATAGGCTACGAGCAGTACTTC
J gene: TRBJ2-1; V gene: TRBV19; clone size: .; D gene: .; CDR3 protein: CASSIAQGRYNEQFF; CDR3 DNA: TGTGCCAGTAGTATAGCGCAGGGGCGGTACAATGAGCAGTTCTTC
J gene: TRBJ1-6; V gene: TRBV7-6; clone size: .; D gene: TRBD1; CDR3 protein: CASSHRTGKSYNSPLHF; CDR3 DNA: TGTGCCAGCAGCCACCGGACAGGGAAGTCCTATAATTCACCCCTCCACTTT
J gene: TRBJ2-3; V gene: TRBV6-5; clone size: .; D gene: TRBD2; CDR3 protein: CASSLLAGGTDTQYF; CDR3 DNA: TGTGCCAGCAGCCTTCTAGCGGGGGGCACAGATACGCAGTATTTT
J gene: TRBJ1-5; V gene: TRBV10-3; clone size: .; D gene: TRBD1; CDR3 protein: CAISEWRDEDRANQPQHF; CDR3 DNA: TGTGCCATCAGTGAGTGGAGGGATGAGGACAGGGCTAATCAGCCCCAGCATTTT
J gene: TRBJ2-5; V gene: TRBV27; clone size: .; D gene: TRBD1; CDR3 protein: CASSSRGQGLETQYF; CDR3 DNA: TGTGCCAGCAGTTCCAGGGGGCAGGGGTTGGAGACCCAGTACTTC
J gene: TRBJ1-5; V gene: TRBV19; clone size: .; D gene: TRBD1; CDR3 protein: CASTYRGPDQPQHF; CDR3 DNA: TGTGCCAGCACGTACAGGGGTCCCGATCAGCCCCAGCATTTT
J gene: TRBJ2-1; V gene: TRBV11-2; clone size: .; D gene: .; CDR3 protein: CASSYRQGSYNEQFF; CDR3 DNA: TGTGCCAGCAGTTATAGGCAGGGCTCCTACAATGAGCAGTTCTTC
J gene: TRBJ1-1; V gene: TRBV7-8; clone size: few; D gene: .; CDR3 protein: CASSLVAGAMNTEAFF; CDR3 DNA: TGTGCCAGCAGCTTAGTGGCAGGGGCCATGAACACTGAAGCTTTCTTT
J gene: TRBJ2-7; V gene: TRBV5-4; clone size: .; D gene: TRBD1; CDR3 protein: CASSPGQAPLGYEQYF; CDR3 DNA: TGTGCCAGCAGCCCGGGACAGGCCCCGCTAGGCTACGAGCAGTACTTC
J gene: TRBJ1-1; V gene: TRBV27; clone size: .; D gene: .; CDR3 protein: CASRLRPNTEAFF; CDR3 DNA: TGTGCCAGCAGGCTGAGGCCAAACACTGAAGCTTTCTTT
J gene: TRBJ2-2; V gene: TRBV14; clone size: .; D gene: .; CDR3 protein: CASSQDPGWTGELFF; CDR3 DNA: TGTGCCAGCAGCCAAGATCCAGGGTGGACCGGGGAGCTGTTTTTT
J gene: TRBJ1-3; V gene: TRBV5-1; clone size: .; D gene: .; CDR3 protein: CASSSTHRAEGNTIYF; CDR3 DNA: TGCGCCAGCAGCTCTACCCACAGGGCCGAGGGAAACACCATATATTTT
J gene: TRBJ2-2; V gene: TRBV18; clone size: .; D gene: TRBD1; CDR3 protein: CASSPVSVGTGDTGELFF; CDR3 DNA: TGTGCCAGCTCACCAGTCTCCGTGGGGACAGGGGACACCGGGGAGCTGTTTTTT
J gene: TRBJ1-2; V gene: TRBV2; clone size: .; D gene: TRBD1; CDR3 protein: CASKTGGGLYGYTF; CDR3 DNA: TGTGCCAGCAAGACAGGGGGGGGACTCTATGGCTACACCTTC
J gene: TRBJ2-1; V gene: TRBV6-1; clone size: few; D gene: TRBD1; CDR3 protein: CASRPGQLHNEQFF; CDR3 DNA: TGTGCCAGCAGGCCGGGACAGCTACACAATGAGCAGTTCTTC
J gene: TRBJ2-5; V gene: TRBV11-2; clone size: .; D gene: TRBD2; CDR3 protein: CASSNRPSTSGQETQYF; CDR3 DNA: TGTGCCAGCAGCAACAGACCCTCGACTAGCGGACAAGAGACCCAGTACTTC
J gene: TRBJ1-5; V gene: TRBV2; clone size: .; D gene: TRBD1; CDR3 protein: CASRDWTGGGSQPQHF; CDR3 DNA: TGTGCCAGCAGAGACTGGACAGGGGGAGGTAGTCAGCCCCAGCATTTT
J gene: TRBJ1-1; V gene: TRBV18; clone size: .; D gene: TRBD1; CDR3 protein: CASSPTKRTGGRTEAFF; CDR3 DNA: TGTGCCAGCTCACCAACTAAACGGACAGGGGGTCGGACTGAAGCTTTCTTT
J gene: TRBJ1-3; V gene: TRBV28; clone size: .; D gene: .; CDR3 protein: CASTRQALSGNTIYF; CDR3 DNA: TGTGCCAGCACGCGACAGGCCTTGAGCGGAAACACCATATATTTT
J gene: TRBJ2-5; V gene: TRBV28; clone size: .; D gene: .; CDR3 protein: CAITDRIEETQYF; CDR3 DNA: TGTGCCATTACGGACAGAATAGAAGAGACCCAGTACTTC
J gene: TRBJ2-7; V gene: TRBV19; clone size: .; D gene: TRBD1; CDR3 protein: CASSMGQGAYEQYF; CDR3 DNA: TGTGCCAGTAGTATGGGACAGGGGGCCTACGAGCAGTACTTC
J gene: TRBJ1-2; V gene: TRBV11-2; clone size: .; D gene: TRBD1; CDR3 protein: CASSRGTGGYGYTF; CDR3 DNA: TGTGCCAGCAGCCGCGGGACAGGAGGGTATGGCTACACCTTC
J gene: TRBJ1-1; V gene: TRBV10-1; clone size: .; D gene: TRBD1; CDR3 protein: CASNPGGNTEAFF; CDR3 DNA: TGCGCCAGCAACCCAGGGGGAAACACTGAAGCTTTCTTT
J gene: TRBJ2-7; V gene: TRBV6-1; clone size: few; D gene: TRBD2; CDR3 protein: CASSGTSLTHEQYF; CDR3 DNA: TGTGCCAGCAGTGGGACTAGTCTTACCCACGAGCAGTACTTC
J gene: TRBJ2-3; V gene: TRBV10-1; clone size: .; D gene: .; CDR3 protein: CASSESSTDTQYF; CDR3 DNA: TGCGCCAGCAGTGAGAGCAGCACAGATACGCAGTATTTT
J gene: TRBJ1-3; V gene: TRBV2; clone size: .; D gene: TRBD1; CDR3 protein: CASRATGVNTIYF; CDR3 DNA: TGTGCCAGCAGGGCCACAGGGGTCAACACCATATATTTT
J gene: TRBJ1-5; V gene: TRBV4-1; clone size: .; D gene: .; CDR3 protein: CASSQLQGRQPQHF; CDR3 DNA: TGCGCCAGCAGCCAACTACAGGGACGACAGCCCCAGCATTTT
J gene: TRBJ2-7; V gene: TRBV18; clone size: .; D gene: TRBD2; CDR3 protein: CASSRTEIAGGTYEQYF; CDR3 DNA: TGTGCCAGCTCAAGAACCGAAATAGCGGGAGGCACCTACGAGCAGTACTTC
J gene: TRBJ1-5; V gene: TRBV28; clone size: .; D gene: .; CDR3 protein: CASRLGPYSNQPQHF; CDR3 DNA: TGTGCCAGCAGACTAGGGCCCTATAGCAATCAGCCCCAGCATTTT
J gene: TRBJ2-7; V gene: TRBV11-2; clone size: .; D gene: .; CDR3 protein: CASSPRHYEQYF; CDR3 DNA: TGTGCCAGCAGCCCGCGCCACTACGAGCAGTACTTC
J gene: TRBJ2-2; V gene: TRBV5-4; clone size: .; D gene: .; CDR3 protein: CASSLGAGNTGELFF; CDR3 DNA: TGTGCCAGCAGCTTGGGGGCCGGGAACACCGGGGAGCTGTTTTTT
J gene: TRBJ2-7; V gene: TRBV19; clone size: .; D gene: .; CDR3 protein: CATRTGGGYEQYF; CDR3 DNA: TGTGCCACAAGAACAGGGGGGGGGTACGAGCAGTACTTC
J gene: TRBJ1-3; V gene: TRBV14; clone size: once; D gene: .; CDR3 protein: CASSLFHTKENTIYF; CDR3 DNA: TGTGCCAGCAGCTTGTTCCACACCAAAGAAAACACCATATATTTT
J gene: TRBJ2-7; V gene: TRBV7-9; clone size: .; D gene: TRBD1; CDR3 protein: CASSPGQLGREQYF; CDR3 DNA: TGTGCCAGCAGCCCGGGACAGCTCGGCCGCGAGCAGTACTTC
J gene: TRBJ2-5; V gene: TRBV11-2; clone size: .; D gene: .; CDR3 protein: CASSLGQDKETQYF; CDR3 DNA: TGTGCCAGCAGCTTAGGGCAGGACAAAGAGACCCAGTACTTC
J gene: TRBJ2-5; V gene: TRBV9; clone size: once; D gene: .; CDR3 protein: CASSVPPSAETQYF; CDR3 DNA: TGTGCCAGCAGCGTACCGCCAAGCGCGGAGACCCAGTACTTC
J gene: TRBJ2-3; V gene: TRBV7-9; clone size: few; D gene: .; CDR3 protein: CASSLDGGSTDTQYF; CDR3 DNA: TGTGCCAGCAGCTTAGATGGGGGCAGCACAGATACGCAGTATTTT
J gene: TRBJ1-4; V gene: TRBV18; clone size: .; D gene: .; CDR3 protein: CASSPLHRGETTNEKLFF; CDR3 DNA: TGTGCCAGCTCACCGCTCCACCGGGGAGAAACAACTAATGAAAAACTGTTTTTT
J gene: TRBJ1-5; V gene: TRBV27; clone size: .; D gene: .; CDR3 protein: CASSYQGLGPQHF; CDR3 DNA: TGTGCCAGCAGTTATCAGGGCCTTGGGCCCCAGCATTTT
J gene: TRBJ2-3; V gene: TRBV21-1; clone size: .; D gene: .; CDR3 protein: CASSKGSGQGRNTQYF; CDR3 DNA: TGTGCCAGCAGCAAAGGATCGGGACAGGGTAGAAATACGCAGTATTTT
J gene: TRBJ1-1; V gene: TRBV29-1; clone size: .; D gene: .; CDR3 protein: CSVRGYTEAFF; CDR3 DNA: TGCAGCGTTCGAGGGTACACTGAAGCTTTCTTT
J gene: TRBJ2-7; V gene: TRBV11-3; clone size: .; D gene: TRBD1; CDR3 protein: CASSSTGFHEQYF; CDR3 DNA: TGTGCCAGCTCCTCGACAGGGTTTCACGAGCAGTACTTC
J gene: TRBJ2-3; V gene: TRBV6-9; clone size: .; D gene: .; CDR3 protein: CASSYSHTTDTQYF; CDR3 DNA: TGTGCCAGCAGTTATTCCCACACCACAGATACGCAGTATTTT